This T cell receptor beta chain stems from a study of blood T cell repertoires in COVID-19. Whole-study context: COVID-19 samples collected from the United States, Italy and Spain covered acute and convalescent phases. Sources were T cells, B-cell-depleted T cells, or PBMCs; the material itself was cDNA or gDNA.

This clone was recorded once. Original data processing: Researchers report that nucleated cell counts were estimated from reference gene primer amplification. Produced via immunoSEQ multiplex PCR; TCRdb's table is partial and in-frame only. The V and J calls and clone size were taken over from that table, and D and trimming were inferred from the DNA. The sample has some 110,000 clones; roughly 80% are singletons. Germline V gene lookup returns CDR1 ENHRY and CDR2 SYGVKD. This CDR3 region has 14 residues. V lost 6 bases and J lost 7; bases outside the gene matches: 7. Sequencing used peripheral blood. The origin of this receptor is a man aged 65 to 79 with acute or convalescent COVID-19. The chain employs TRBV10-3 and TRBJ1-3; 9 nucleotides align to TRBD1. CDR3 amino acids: CAIRPGQGTNTIYF. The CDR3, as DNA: TGTGCCATCAGACCGGGACAGGGTACGAACACCATATATTTT.